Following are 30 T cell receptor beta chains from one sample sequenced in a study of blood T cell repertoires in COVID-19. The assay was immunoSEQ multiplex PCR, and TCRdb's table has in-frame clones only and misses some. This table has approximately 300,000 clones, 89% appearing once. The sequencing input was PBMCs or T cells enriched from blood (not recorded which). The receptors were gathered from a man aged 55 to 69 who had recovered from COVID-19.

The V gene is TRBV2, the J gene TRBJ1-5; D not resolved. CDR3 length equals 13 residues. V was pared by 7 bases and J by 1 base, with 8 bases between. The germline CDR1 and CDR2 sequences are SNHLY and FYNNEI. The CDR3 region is CASNPESNQPQHF. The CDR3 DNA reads TGTGCCAGCAACCCGGAGAGCAATCAGCCCCAGCATTTT.

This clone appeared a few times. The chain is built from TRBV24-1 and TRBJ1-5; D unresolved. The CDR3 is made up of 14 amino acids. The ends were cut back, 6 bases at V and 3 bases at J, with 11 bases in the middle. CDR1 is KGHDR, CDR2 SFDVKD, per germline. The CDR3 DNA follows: TGTGCCACCAGTTTCGGAGGCCACAATCAGCCCCAGCATTTT. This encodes CATSFGGHNQPQHF.

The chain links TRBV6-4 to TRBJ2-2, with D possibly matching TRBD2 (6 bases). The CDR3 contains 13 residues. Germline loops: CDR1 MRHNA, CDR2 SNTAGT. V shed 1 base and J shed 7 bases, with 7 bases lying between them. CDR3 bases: TGTGCCAGCAGTGACTTGCGGGGCGGGGAGCTGTTTTTT. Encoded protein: CASSDLRGGELFF.

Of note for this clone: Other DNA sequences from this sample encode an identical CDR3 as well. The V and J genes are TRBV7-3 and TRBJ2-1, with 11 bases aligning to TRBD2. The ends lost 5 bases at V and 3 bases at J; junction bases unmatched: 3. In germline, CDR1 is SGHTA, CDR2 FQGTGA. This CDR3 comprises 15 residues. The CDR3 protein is CASSLGTSGYNEQFF. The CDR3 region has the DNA TGTGCCAGCAGCCTAGGGACTAGCGGCTACAATGAGCAGTTCTTC.

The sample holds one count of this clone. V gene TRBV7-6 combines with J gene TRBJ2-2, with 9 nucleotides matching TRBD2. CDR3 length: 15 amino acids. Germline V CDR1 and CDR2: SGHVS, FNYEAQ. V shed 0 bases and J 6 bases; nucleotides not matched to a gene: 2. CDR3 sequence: CASSLAREGPGELFF. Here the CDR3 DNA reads TGTGCCAGCAGCTTAGCGCGGGAGGGCCCCGGGGAGCTGTTTTTT.

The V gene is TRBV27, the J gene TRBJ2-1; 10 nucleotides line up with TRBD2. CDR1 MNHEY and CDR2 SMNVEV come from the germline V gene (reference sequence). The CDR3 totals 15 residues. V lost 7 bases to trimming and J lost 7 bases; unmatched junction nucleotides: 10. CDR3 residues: CASTPAGGGKNEQFF. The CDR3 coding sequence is TGTGCCAGCACCCCAGCGGGGGGGGGCAAGAATGAGCAGTTCTTC.

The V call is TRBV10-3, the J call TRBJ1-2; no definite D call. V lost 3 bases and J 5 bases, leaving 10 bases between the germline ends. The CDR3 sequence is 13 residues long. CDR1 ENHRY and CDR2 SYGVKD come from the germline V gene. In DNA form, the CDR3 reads TGTGCCATCAGTGAAATTCAGCGGTATGGCTACACCTTC. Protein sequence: CAISEIQRYGYTF.

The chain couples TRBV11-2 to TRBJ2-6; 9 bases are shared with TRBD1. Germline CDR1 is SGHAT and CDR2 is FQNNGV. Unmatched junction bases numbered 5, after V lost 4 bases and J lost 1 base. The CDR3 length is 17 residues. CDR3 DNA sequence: TGTGCCAGCAGCTCCTTCGGGACAGGGTCTGGGGCCAACGTCCTGACTTTC. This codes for CASSSFGTGSGANVLTF.

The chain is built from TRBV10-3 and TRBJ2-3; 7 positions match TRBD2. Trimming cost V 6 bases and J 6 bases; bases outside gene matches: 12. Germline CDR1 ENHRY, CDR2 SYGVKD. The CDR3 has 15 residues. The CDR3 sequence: CAIRADGRPVDTQYF. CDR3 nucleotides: TGTGCCATCAGAGCTGACGGGAGGCCGGTGGATACGCAGTATTTT.

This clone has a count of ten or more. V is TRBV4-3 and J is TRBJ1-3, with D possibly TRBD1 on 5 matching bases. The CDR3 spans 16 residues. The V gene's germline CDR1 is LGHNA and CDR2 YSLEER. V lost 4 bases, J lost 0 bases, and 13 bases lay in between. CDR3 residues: CASSRGVTDSGNTIYF. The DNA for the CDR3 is TGCGCCAGCAGCCGGGGGGTCACGGACTCTGGAAACACCATATATTTT.

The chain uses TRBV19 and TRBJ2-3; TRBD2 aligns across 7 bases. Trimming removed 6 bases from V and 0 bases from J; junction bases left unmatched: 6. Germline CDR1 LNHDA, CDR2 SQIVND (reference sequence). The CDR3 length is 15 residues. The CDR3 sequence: CASRWGGRSTDTQYF. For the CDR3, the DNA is TGTGCCAGTAGGTGGGGCGGGAGAAGCACAGATACGCAGTATTTT.

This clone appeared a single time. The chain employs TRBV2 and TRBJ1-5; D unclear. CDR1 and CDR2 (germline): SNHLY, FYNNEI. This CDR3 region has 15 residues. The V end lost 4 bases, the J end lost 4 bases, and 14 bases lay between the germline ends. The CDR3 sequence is CASSGRAGRNQPQHF. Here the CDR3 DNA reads TGTGCCAGCAGTGGTCGAGCGGGTCGGAATCAGCCCCAGCATTTT.

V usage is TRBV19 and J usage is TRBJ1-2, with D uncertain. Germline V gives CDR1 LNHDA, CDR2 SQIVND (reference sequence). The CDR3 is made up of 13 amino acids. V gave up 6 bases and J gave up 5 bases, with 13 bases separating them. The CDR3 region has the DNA TGTGCCAGTAGCATATCTAACGAGTATGGCTACACCTTC. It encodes CASSISNEYGYTF.

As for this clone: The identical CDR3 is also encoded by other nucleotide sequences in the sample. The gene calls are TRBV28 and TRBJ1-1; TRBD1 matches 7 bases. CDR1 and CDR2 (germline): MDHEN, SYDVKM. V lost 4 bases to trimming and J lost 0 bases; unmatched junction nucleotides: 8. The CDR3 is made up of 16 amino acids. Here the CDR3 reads CASSSPATGMNTEAFF. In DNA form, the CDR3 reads TGTGCCAGCAGTTCCCCCGCGACAGGGATGAACACTGAAGCTTTCTTT.

The CDR3: CASSLGQGSYTF. CDR3 coding DNA: TGTGCCAGCTCACTTGGACAGGGGAGCTACACCTTC. The gene calls are TRBV18 and TRBJ1-2; 9 bases align to TRBD1. The V gene's germline CDR1 is KGHSH and CDR2 LQKENI. With V trimmed by 4 bases and J by 9 bases, 3 bases remained unmatched. The length of the CDR3 is 12 residues.

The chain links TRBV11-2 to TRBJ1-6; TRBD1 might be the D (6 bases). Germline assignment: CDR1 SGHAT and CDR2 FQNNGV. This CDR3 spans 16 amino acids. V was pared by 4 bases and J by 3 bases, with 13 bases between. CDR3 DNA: TGTGCCAGCAGCTCGACCCTGGACAGCTATAATTCACCCCTCCACTTT. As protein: CASSSTLDSYNSPLHF.

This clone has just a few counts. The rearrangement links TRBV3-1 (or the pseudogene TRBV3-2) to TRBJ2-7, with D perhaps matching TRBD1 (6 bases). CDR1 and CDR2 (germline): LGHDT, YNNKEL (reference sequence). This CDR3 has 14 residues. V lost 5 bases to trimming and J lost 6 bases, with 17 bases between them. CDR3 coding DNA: TGTGCCAGCAGCGCCGGGACATTTTATAGCGAGCAGTACTTC. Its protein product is CASSAGTFYSEQYF.

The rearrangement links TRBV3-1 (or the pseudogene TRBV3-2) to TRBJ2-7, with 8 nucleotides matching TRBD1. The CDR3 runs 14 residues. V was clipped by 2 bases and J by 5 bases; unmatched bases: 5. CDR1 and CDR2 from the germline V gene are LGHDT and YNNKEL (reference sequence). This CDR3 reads CASSQRQGADEQYF. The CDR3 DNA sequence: TGTGCCAGCAGCCAACGGCAGGGGGCCGACGAGCAGTACTTC.

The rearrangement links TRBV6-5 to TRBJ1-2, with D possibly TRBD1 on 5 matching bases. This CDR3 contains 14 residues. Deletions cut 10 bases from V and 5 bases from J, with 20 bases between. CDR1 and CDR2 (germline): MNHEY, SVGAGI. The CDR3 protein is CATKGQGKKYGYTF. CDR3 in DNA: TGTGCCACAAAGGGGCAGGGAAAGAAATATGGCTACACCTTC.

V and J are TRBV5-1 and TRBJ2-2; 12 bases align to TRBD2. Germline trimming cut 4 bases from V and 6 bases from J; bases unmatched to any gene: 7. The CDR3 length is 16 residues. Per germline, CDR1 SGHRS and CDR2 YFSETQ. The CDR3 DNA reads TGCGCCAGCAGCGTGCTAGCGGGAGGGCCCTCCGGGGAGCTGTTTTTT. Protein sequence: CASSVLAGGPSGELFF. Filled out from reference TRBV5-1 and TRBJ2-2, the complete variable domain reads KAGVTQTPRYLIKTRGQQVTLSCSPISGHRSVSWYQQTPGQGLQFLFEYFSETQRNKGNFPGRFSGRQFSNSRSEMNVSTLELGDSALYLCASSVLAGGPSGELFFGEGSRLTVL.

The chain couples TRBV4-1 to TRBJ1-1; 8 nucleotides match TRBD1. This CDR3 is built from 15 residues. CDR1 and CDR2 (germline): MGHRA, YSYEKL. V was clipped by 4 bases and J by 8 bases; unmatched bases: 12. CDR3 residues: CASSLPLRGRFEAFF. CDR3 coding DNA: TGCGCCAGCAGCCTCCCGCTCAGGGGGCGATTCGAAGCTTTCTTT.

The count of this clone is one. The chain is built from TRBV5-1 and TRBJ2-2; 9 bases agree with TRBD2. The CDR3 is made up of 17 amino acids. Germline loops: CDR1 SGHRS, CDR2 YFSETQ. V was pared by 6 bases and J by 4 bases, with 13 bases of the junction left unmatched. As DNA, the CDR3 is TGCGCCAGCACCCAGAACGCGGGAGGGCCGGGCACCGGGGAGCTGTTTTTT. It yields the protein CASTQNAGGPGTGELFF.

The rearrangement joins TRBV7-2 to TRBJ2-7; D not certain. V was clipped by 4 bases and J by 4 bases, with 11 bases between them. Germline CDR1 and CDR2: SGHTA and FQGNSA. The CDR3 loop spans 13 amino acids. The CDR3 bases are TGTGCCAGCAGCTCCGAGACGGGTTACGAGCAGTACTTC. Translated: CASSSETGYEQYF.

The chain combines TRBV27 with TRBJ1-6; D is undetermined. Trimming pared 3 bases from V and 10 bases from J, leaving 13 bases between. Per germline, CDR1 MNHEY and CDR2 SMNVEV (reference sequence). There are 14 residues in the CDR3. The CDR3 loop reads CASSLRDYRSPLHF. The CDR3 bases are TGTGCCAGCAGTTTGAGGGATTATCGATCACCCCTCCACTTT.

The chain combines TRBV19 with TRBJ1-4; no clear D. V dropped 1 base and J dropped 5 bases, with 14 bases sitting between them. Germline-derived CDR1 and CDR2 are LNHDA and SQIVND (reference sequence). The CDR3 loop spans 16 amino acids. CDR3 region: CASSIALGGYNEKLFF. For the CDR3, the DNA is TGTGCCAGTAGTATAGCCCTTGGAGGGTACAATGAAAAACTGTTTTTT.

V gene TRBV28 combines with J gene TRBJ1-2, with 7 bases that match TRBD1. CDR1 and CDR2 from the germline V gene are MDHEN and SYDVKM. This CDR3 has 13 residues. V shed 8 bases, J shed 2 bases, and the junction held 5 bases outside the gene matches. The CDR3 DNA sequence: TGTGCCAGCGGACCGACAGGGAACTATGGCTACACCTTC. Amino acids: CASGPTGNYGYTF.

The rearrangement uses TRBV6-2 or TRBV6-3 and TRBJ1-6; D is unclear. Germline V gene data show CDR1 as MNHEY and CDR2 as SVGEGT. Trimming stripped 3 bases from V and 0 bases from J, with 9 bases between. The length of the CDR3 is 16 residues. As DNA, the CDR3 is TGTGCCAGCAGTTATGAAGCGAGCTCCTATAATTCACCCCTCCACTTT. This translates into CASSYEASSYNSPLHF.

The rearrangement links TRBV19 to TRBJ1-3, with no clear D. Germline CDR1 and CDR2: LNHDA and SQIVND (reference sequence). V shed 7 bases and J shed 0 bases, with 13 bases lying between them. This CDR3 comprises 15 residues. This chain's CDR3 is CASIGGFLSGNTIYF. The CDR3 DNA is TGTGCCAGTATCGGAGGCTTCCTCTCTGGAAACACCATATATTTT.

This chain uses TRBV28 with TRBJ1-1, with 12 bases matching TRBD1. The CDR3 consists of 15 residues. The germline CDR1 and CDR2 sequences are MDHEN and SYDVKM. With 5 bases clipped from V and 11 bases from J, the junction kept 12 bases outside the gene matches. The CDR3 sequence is CASSTPGTGGFGAFF. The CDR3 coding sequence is TGTGCCAGCAGTACTCCCGGGACAGGGGGCTTTGGTGCTTTCTTT.

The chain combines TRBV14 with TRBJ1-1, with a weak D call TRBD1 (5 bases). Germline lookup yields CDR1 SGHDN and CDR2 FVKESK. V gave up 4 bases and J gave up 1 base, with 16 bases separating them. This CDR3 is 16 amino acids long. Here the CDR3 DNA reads TGTGCCAGCAGCCCTTACGGGAGGAGGGGGAACACTGAAGCTTTCTTT. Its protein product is CASSPYGRRGNTEAFF. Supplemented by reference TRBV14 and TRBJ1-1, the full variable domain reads EAGVTQFPSHSVIEKGQTVTLRCDPISGHDNLYWYRRVMGKEIKFLLHFVKESKQDESGMPNNRFLAERTGGTYSTLKVQPAELEDSGVYFCASSPYGRRGNTEAFFGQGTRLTVV.